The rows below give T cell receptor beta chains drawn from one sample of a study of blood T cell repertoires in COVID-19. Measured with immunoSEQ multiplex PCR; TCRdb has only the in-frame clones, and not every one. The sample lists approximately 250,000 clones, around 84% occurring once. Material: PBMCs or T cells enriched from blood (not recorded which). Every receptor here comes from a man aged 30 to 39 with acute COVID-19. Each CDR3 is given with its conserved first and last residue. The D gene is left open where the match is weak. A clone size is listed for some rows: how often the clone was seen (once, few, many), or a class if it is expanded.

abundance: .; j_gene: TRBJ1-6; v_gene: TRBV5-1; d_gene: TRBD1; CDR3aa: CASSRNSRKQGDHSPLHF; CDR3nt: TGCGCCAGCAGCCGAAACAGCCGTAAACAGGGGGATCATTCACCCCTCCACTTT
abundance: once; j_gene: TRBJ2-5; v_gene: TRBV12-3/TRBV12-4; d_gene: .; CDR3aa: CASRKGVGETQYF; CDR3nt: TGTGCCAGCAGAAAGGGGGTGGGGGAGACCCAGTACTTC
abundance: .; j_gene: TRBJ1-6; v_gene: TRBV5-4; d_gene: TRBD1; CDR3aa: CASSSNRGTSYNSPLHF; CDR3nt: TGTGCCAGCAGCTCAAACAGGGGCACCTCCTATAATTCACCCCTCCACTTT
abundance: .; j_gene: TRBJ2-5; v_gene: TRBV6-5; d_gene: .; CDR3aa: CASSRRPPLQETQYF; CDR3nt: TGTGCCAGTAGCCGCCGACCGCCACTCCAAGAGACCCAGTACTTC
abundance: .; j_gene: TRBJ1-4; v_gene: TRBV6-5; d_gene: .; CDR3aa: CASRGDYANEKLFF; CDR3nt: TGTGCCAGCAGGGGAGACTATGCTAATGAAAAACTGTTTTTT
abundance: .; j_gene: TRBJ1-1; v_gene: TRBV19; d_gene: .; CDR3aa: CASSFTYEAFF; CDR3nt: TGTGCCAGTAGTTTTACCTACGAAGCTTTCTTT
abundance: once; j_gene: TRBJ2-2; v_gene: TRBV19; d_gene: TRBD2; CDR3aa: CASSIIEASGRGELFF; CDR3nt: TGTGCCAGTAGTATAATAGAAGCTAGCGGGAGGGGGGAGCTGTTTTTT
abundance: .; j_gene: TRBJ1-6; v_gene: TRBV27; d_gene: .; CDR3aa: CASSLGGAGYSPLHF; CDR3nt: TGTGCCAGCAGTTTGGGGGGGGCCGGCTATTCACCCCTCCACTTT
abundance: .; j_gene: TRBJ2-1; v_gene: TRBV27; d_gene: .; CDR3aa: CASSSTGVSSYNEQFF; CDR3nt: TGTGCCAGCAGTTCCACCGGGGTTAGCTCCTACAATGAGCAGTTCTTC
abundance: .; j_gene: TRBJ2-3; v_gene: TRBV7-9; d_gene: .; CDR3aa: CASSVLGSDTQYF; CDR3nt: TGTGCCAGCAGCGTACTAGGCTCAGATACGCAGTATTTT
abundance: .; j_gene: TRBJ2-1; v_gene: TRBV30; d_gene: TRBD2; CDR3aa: CAWRLAGGPYNEQFF; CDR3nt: TGTGCCTGGAGGCTAGCGGGAGGACCCTACAATGAGCAGTTCTTC
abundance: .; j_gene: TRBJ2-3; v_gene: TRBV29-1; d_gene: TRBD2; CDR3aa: CSVAGTSGTDTQYF; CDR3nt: TGCAGCGTGGCCGGGACTAGCGGCACAGATACGCAGTATTTT
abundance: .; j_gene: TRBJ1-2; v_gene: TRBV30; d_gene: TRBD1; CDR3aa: CAWSVQAGGFYGYTF; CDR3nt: TGTGCCTGGAGTGTACAGGCAGGGGGATTCTATGGCTACACCTTC
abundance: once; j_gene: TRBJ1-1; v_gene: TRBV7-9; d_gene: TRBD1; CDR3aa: CASSLAPTGGTEAFF; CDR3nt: TGTGCCAGCAGCTTAGCTCCGACAGGGGGCACTGAAGCTTTCTTT
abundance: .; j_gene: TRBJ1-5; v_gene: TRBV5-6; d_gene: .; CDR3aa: CASSLEGGRGGQPQHF; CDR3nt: TGTGCCAGCAGCTTGGAAGGCGGCAGGGGTGGTCAGCCCCAGCATTTT
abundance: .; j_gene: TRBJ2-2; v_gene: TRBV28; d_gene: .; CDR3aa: CASSLGAHPRELFF; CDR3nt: TGTGCCAGCAGTTTGGGGGCTCATCCACGGGAGCTGTTTTTT
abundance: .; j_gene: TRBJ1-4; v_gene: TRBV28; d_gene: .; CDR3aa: CASSARGGLNEKLFF; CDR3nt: TGTGCCAGCAGTGCCAGGGGCGGACTCAATGAAAAACTGTTTTTT
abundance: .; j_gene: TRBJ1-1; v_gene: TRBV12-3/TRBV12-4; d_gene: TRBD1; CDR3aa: CASSTRTGEAFF; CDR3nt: TGTGCCAGCAGTACGAGGACAGGTGAAGCTTTCTTT
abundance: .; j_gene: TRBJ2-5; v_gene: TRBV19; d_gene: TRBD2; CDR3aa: CASRLAGETQYF; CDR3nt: TGTGCCAGTAGGCTAGCGGGAGAGACCCAGTACTTC
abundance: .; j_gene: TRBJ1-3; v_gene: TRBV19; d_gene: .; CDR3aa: CASSIIAFSSGNTIYF; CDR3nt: TGTGCCAGTAGTATTATTGCCTTCAGCTCTGGAAACACCATATATTTT
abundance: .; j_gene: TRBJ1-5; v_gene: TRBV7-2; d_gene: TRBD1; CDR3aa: CASSSGTGTKQPQHF; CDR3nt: TGTGCCAGCAGTTCCGGGACAGGGACGAAGCAGCCCCAGCATTTT
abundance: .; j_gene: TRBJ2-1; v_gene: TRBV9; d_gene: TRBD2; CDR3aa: CASSETSGGAAEQFF; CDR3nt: TGTGCCAGCAGCGAGACTAGCGGGGGGGCTGCTGAGCAGTTCTTC
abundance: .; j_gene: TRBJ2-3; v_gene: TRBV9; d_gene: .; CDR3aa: CASTRGPLGTQYF; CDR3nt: TGTGCCAGCACGCGGGGGCCCTTAGGTACGCAGTATTTT
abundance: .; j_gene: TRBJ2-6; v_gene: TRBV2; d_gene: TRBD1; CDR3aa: CASSDFRTGMGSGANVLTF; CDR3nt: TGTGCCAGCAGTGATTTCCGGACAGGGATGGGATCTGGGGCCAACGTCCTGACTTTC
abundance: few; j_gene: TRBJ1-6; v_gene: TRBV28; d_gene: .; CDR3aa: CASSSSPGQYNSPLHF; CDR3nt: TGTGCCAGCAGTTCGTCCCCGGGACAATATAATTCACCCCTCCACTTT
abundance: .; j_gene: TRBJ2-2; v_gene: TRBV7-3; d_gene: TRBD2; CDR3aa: CASSPGTSTTGELFF; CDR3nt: TGTGCCAGCAGCCCCGGGACTAGCACCACCGGGGAGCTGTTTTTT
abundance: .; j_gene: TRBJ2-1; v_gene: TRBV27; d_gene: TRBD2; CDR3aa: CASSLDGLAGNEQFF; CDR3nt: TGTGCCAGCAGTTTAGACGGACTAGCGGGGAATGAGCAGTTCTTC
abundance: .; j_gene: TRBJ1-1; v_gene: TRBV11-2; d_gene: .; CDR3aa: CASSLGGGDTEAFF; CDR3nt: TGTGCCAGCAGCTTAGGGGGCGGAGACACTGAAGCTTTCTTT
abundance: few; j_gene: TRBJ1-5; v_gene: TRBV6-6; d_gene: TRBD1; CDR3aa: CASSTDRASNQPQHF; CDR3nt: TGTGCCAGCAGTACCGACAGGGCTTCTAATCAGCCCCAGCATTTT
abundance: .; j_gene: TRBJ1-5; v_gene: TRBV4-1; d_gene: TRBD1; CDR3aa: CASSRDRNQGGYQPQHF; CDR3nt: TGCGCCAGCAGCCGGGACAGAAACCAAGGGGGGTATCAGCCCCAGCATTTT
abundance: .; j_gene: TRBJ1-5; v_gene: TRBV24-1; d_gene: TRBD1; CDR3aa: CATSEGRGYQPQHF; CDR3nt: TGTGCCACCAGTGAAGGCAGGGGGTATCAGCCCCAGCATTTT
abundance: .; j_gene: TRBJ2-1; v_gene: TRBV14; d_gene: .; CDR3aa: CASSQDLGGTSYNEQFF; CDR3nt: TGTGCCAGCAGCCAAGATCTGGGGGGAACCTCCTACAATGAGCAGTTCTTC
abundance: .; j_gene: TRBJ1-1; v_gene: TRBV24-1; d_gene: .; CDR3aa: CATSDLMNTEAFF; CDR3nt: TGTGCCACCAGTGACCTTATGAACACTGAAGCTTTCTTT
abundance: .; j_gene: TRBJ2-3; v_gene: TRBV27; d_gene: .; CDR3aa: CASSPRQGRDTQYF; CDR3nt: TGTGCCAGCAGCCCGAGGCAGGGAAGGGATACGCAGTATTTT
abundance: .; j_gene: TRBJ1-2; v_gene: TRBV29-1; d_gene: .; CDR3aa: CSVPESNYGYTF; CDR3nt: TGCAGCGTTCCAGAATCTAACTATGGCTACACCTTC
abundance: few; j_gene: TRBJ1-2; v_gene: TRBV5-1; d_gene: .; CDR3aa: CASSLAQGARGYTF; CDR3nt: TGTGCCAGCAGCTTGGCGCAAGGGGCTCGTGGCTACACCTTC
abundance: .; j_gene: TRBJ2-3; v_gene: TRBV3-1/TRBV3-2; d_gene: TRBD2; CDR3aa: CASSLGGGADTQYF; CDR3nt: TGTGCCAGCAGCCTGGGCGGGGGGGCAGATACGCAGTATTTT
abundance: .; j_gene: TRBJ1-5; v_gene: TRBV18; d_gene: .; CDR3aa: CASSATGSEPQHF; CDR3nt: TGTGCCAGCTCGGCTACAGGGAGTGAGCCCCAGCATTTT
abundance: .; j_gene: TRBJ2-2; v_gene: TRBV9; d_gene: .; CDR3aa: CASSAVAVNTGELFF; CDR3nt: TGTGCCAGCAGCGCCGTAGCGGTGAACACCGGGGAGCTGTTTTTT
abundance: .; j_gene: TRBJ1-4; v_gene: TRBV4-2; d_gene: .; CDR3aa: CASSQDTGQLNEKLFF; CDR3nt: TGTGCCAGCAGCCAAGATACGGGTCAGCTTAATGAAAAACTGTTTTTT
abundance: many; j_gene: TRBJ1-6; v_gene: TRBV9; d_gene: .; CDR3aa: CASSDAAYNSPLHF; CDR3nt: TGTGCCAGCAGCGACGCGGCCTATAATTCACCCCTCCACTTT
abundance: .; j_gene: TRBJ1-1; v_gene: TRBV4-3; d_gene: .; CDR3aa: CASSQVNSPNTEAFF; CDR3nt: TGCGCCAGCAGCCAAGTCAACAGTCCCAACACTGAAGCTTTCTTT
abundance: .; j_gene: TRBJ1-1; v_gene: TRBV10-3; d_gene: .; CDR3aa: CAIGTTQGSNTEAFF; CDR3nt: TGTGCCATCGGAACAACCCAGGGGTCGAACACTGAAGCTTTCTTT
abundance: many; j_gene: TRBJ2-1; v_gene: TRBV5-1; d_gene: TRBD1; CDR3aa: CASSFSGQGYEQFF; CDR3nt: TGCGCCAGCAGCTTTTCGGGACAGGGCTATGAGCAGTTCTTC
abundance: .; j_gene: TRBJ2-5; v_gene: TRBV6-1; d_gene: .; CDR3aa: CASSEATQGTYAQYF; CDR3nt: TGTGCCAGCAGTGAAGCGACGCAGGGAACTTATGCCCAGTACTTC
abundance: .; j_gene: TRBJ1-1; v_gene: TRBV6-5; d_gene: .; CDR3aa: CACERPGTEAFF; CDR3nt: TGTGCCTGCGAACGCCCAGGCACTGAAGCTTTCTTT
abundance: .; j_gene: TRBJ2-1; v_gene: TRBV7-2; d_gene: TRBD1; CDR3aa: CASSIDRGSYNEQFF; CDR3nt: TGTGCCAGCAGCATTGACAGGGGGTCCTACAATGAGCAGTTCTTC
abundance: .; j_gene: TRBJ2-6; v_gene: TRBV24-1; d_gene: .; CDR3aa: CATSDHTGAGANVLTF; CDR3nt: TGTGCCACCAGTGATCATACAGGTGCTGGGGCCAACGTCCTGACTTTC
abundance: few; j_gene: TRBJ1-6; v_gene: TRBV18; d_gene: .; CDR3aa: CASSLLPGRNSPLHF; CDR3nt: TGTGCCAGCTCACTACTCCCAGGGAGGAATTCACCCCTCCACTTT